The entry below describes one T cell receptor beta chain. Its matching antigen is unknown. The record originates from a study of cytomegalovirus exposure and HLA in healthy donors. Study-level points and caveats: Later on, an analysis tied about 17,000 TCR beta sequences to HLA alleles at 0.05 false discovery rate. When presence/absence was analysed, sequencing depth was taken to be roughly uniform across donors. According to the study, 150 to 200 TCR beta chains were cytomegalovirus-associated.

The CDR3 spans 15 residues. Germline trimming cut 9 bases from V and 5 bases from J; bases unmatched to any gene: 11. CDR1 is LNHDA, CDR2 SQIVND, per germline (reference sequence). With 60 Vbeta and 13 Jbeta primers, the PCR was carried out. Profiled with immunoSEQ multiplex PCR; TCRdb holds only in-frame clones, not every one. This table has fewer than 250,000 clones, over 70% appearing once. The chain uses TRBV19 and TRBJ2-5; 11 nucleotides agree with TRBD2. The sequencing sample was made of PBMCs. The source of this sequence is a man aged 25-40 years in good health and CMV-seronegative. CDR3 region: CASRNLLAGEETQYF. The CDR3 nucleotides are TGTGCCAGCAGAAACCTACTAGCGGGAGAGGAGACCCAGTACTTC.